This T cell receptor beta chain was identified in a study of blood T cell repertoires in COVID-19. Under the authors' procedure: Estimation of nucleated cell counts relied on the amplification of reference gene primers. Assay: immunoSEQ multiplex PCR; the TCRdb copy retains only in-frame clones and omits some. The D gene and trimming were derived from the DNA, and the V and J assignments and clone size from that table. In the table there are about 130,000 clones, approximately 81% of which are singletons. The CDR3 extends over 13 amino acids. V dropped 0 bases and J dropped 11 bases, with 14 bases sitting between them. CDR1 SGHRS and CDR2 YFSETQ come from the germline V gene.

The sample was peripheral blood. This sequence joins TRBV5-1 and TRBJ1-1, with TRBD1 as a possible D gene (6 bases). The source of this sequence is a woman aged 60-75 years with active or convalescent COVID-19. The CDR3 nucleotides read TGCGCCAGCAGCTTGGATCAGGGGCAAATGGCTTTCTTT. Its translation is CASSLDQGQMAFF.